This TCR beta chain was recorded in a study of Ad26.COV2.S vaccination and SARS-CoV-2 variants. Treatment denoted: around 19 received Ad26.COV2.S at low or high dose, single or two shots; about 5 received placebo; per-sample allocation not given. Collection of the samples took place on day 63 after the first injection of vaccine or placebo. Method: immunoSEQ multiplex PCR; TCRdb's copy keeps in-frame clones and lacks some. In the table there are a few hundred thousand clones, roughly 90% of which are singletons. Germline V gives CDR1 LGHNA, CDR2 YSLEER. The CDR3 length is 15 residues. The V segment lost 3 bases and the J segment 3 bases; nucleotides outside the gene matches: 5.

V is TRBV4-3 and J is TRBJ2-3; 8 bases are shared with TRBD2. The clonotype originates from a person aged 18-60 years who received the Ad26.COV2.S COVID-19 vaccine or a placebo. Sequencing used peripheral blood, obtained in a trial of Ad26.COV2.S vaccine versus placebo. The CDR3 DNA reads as TGCGCCAGCAGCCATGGCGGGGGGCGTACAGATACGCAGTATTTT. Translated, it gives CASSHGGGRTDTQYF.